This TCR beta chain was recovered during a study of blood T cell repertoires in COVID-19. Under the authors' procedure: Amplification with reference gene primers provided the estimates of nucleated cell counts. Assay used: immunoSEQ multiplex PCR; TCRdb lists only in-frame clones, some missing. V and J calls and clone size are copied from that table; D and trimming were computed from the DNA. The sample includes about 260,000 clones, approximately 90% seen only once; the top ten take about 2.2%. Many counts were recorded for this clone. Sequenced: peripheral blood. The receptor was derived from a woman in her forties or fifties who had recovered from COVID-19.

CDR3 protein: CASLSRSGANVLTF. The CDR3 bases are TGTGCCAGCCTCTCGCGCTCTGGGGCCAACGTCCTGACTTTC. The genes are TRBV2 and TRBJ2-6; D is ambiguous. CDR1 SNHLY and CDR2 FYNNEI come from the germline V gene. Trimming stripped 8 bases from V and 0 bases from J, with 8 bases between. CDR3 length: 14 residues.